Shown below are 13 T cell receptor beta chains from a single sample sequenced in a study of blood T cell repertoires in COVID-19. Method: immunoSEQ multiplex PCR; TCRdb's copy keeps in-frame clones and lacks some. The profile covers about 83,000 clones, with about 87% appearing a single time and 8% taken by the ten largest. Material: peripheral blood. Source of these receptors: a man aged 80 or over with active or convalescent COVID-19.

This rearrangement joins TRBV6-5 to TRBJ1-5, with a possible D match to TRBD1 (5 bases). Germline V gene lookup returns CDR1 MNHEY and CDR2 SVGAGI. The CDR3 extends over 13 amino acids. V gave up 6 bases and J gave up 2 bases, with 8 bases separating them. CDR3 loop: CASRQQGNQPQHF. The CDR3 coding sequence is TGTGCCAGCAGACAACAGGGCAATCAGCCCCAGCATTTT.

This clone was seen a few times. The genes are TRBV6-4 and TRBJ1-1; unclear D gene. Germline V CDR1 and CDR2: MRHNA, SNTAGT. CDR3 length: 13 residues. Trimming cost V 7 bases and J 1 base, with 10 bases left between them. The CDR3 coding sequence is TGTGCCAGCATGCGGAATCCGAACACTGAAGCTTTCTTT. Translating it yields CASMRNPNTEAFF.

The V and J genes are TRBV6-2 or TRBV6-3 and TRBJ2-3; 7 positions agree with TRBD2. Germline trimming cut 4 bases from V and 2 bases from J; bases unmatched to any gene: 9. The CDR3 consists of 16 residues. The V gene's germline CDR1 is MNHEY and CDR2 SVGEGT. In DNA form, the CDR3 reads TGTGCCAGCAGTTCCGGAGCGGGGAGGGACACAGATACGCAGTATTTT. Its protein product is CASSSGAGRDTDTQYF.

V usage is TRBV7-9 and J usage is TRBJ2-3; 10 nucleotides line up with TRBD2. This CDR3 contains 16 residues. The germline V gene encodes CDR1 SEHNR and CDR2 FQNEAQ (reference sequence). The trim removed 5 bases at V and 1 base at J, leaving 6 bases unmatched. The CDR3 region has the DNA TGTGCCAGCAGCCCGCTAGCGGGAGAAGGCACAGATACGCAGTATTTT. Its translation is CASSPLAGEGTDTQYF.

The chain recombines TRBV4-1 with TRBJ2-3; tentative D call: TRBD2 (5 bases). The germline V gene has CDR1 MGHRA and CDR2 YSYEKL. The CDR3 is 16 amino acids. Trimming removed 0 bases from V and 0 bases from J, with 10 bases in between. Here the CDR3 reads CASSQDAAASTDTQYF. In DNA form, the CDR3 reads TGCGCCAGCAGCCAAGATGCAGCGGCTAGCACAGATACGCAGTATTTT.

The gene calls are TRBV11-2 and TRBJ2-3; TRBD2 matches 7 bases. J lost 2 bases, V lost 4 bases, and 0 bases had no gene match. The germline gives CDR1 SGHAT, CDR2 FQNNGV. The CDR3 covers 13 residues. The CDR3 bases are TGTGCCAGCAGCTGGGACTACACAGATACGCAGTATTTT. The encoded protein is CASSWDYTDTQYF.

J is TRBJ1-5 and V is TRBV11-2; D possibly corresponds to TRBD1 (5 bases). Between the trimmed V and J ends, which lost 6 bases and 5 bases, there was a span of 11 bases. This CDR3 is 13 amino acids long. CDR1 and CDR2 (germline): SGHAT, FQNNGV. The CDR3 sequence is CASSSWGDQPQHF. CDR3 sequence (DNA): TGTGCCAGCAGTTCCTGGGGGGATCAGCCCCAGCATTTT.

The chain couples TRBV19 to TRBJ2-2, with TRBD1 identical over 12 bases. J was trimmed by 6 bases and V by 9 bases; bases with no gene match: 8. Germline CDR1 and CDR2: LNHDA and SQIVND (reference sequence). The CDR3 has 15 amino acids. Here the CDR3 DNA reads TGTGCCAGCCGCCGGGGACAGGGGGCCGCCGGGGAGCTGTTTTTT. Amino acid sequence: CASRRGQGAAGELFF.

This chain joins TRBV18 and TRBJ1-5; 7 bases agree with TRBD1. The CDR3 is 15 amino acids. Trimming took 3 bases from V and 5 from J; bases not matched to a gene: 7. Germline assignment: CDR1 KGHSH and CDR2 LQKENI. The DNA of the CDR3 is TGTGCCAGCTCACCCGACAGGGCTCCCTATCAGCCCCAGCATTTT. Protein: CASSPDRAPYQPQHF.

The chain combines TRBV6-1 with TRBJ2-7; D gene uncertain. The ends were cut back, 3 bases at V and 4 bases at J, with 4 bases in the middle. CDR3 length: 11 amino acids. Germline V gene data show CDR1 as MNHNS and CDR2 as SASEGT. The CDR3 is CASSDHYEQYV. In nucleotides, the CDR3 is TGTGCCAGCAGTGACCATTACGAGCAGTACGTC.

The rearrangement joins TRBV28 to TRBJ1-2, with TRBD1 matching 11 bases. J was trimmed by 7 bases and V by 5 bases; bases with no gene match: 12. The CDR3 extends over 16 amino acids. Germline values: CDR1 MDHEN, CDR2 SYDVKM. CDR3 residues: CASSPGTGGSLGGYTF. For the CDR3, the DNA is TGTGCCAGCAGTCCCGGGACAGGGGGTTCATTGGGTGGCTACACCTTC.

The gene calls are TRBV7-3 and TRBJ1-2; D not certain. The CDR3 runs to 14 residues. V lost 2 bases to trimming and J lost 8 bases, with 15 bases between them. Germline CDR1 reads SGHTA; CDR2 reads FQGTGA. The CDR3: CASSLDGTRGGYTF. CDR3 bases: TGTGCCAGCAGCTTAGACGGTACCCGAGGAGGCTACACCTTC.

This sequence joins TRBV7-2 and TRBJ2-5, with TRBD2 matching over 8 bases. The germline CDR1 and CDR2 sequences are SGHTA and FQGNSA. The CDR3 covers 15 residues. V dropped 4 bases and J dropped 0; count of bases not matched to a gene: 4. In DNA, the CDR3 is TGTGCCAGCAGCTCCGTAGCGGGGTACCAAGAGACCCAGTACTTC. Translating it yields CASSSVAGYQETQYF.